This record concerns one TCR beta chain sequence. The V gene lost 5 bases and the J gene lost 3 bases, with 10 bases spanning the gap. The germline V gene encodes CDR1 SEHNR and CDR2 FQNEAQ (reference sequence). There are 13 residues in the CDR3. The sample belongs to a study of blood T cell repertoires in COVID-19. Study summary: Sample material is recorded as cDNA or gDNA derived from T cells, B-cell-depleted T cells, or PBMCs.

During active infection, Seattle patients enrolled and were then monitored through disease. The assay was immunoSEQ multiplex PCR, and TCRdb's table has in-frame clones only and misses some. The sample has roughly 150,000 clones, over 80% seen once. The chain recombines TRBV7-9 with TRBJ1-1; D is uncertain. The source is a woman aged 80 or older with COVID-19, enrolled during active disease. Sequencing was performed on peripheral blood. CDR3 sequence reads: CASSRQSYTEAFF. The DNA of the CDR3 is TGTGCCAGCAGCCGACAAAGCTACACTGAAGCTTTCTTT.